One sample yielded the 26 T cell receptor beta chains listed below, sequenced in a study of patients and donors after allogeneic stem cell transplantation. TCRdb itself ran the RT-PCR reads through MiXCR, one entry per CDR3 protein. This sample has roughly 200,000 distinct CDR3 sequences, with 38% found just once. The sequencing input was blood, either unsorted or a sorted T cell fraction (not recorded which). These receptors all stem from a human donor who was either an allogeneic HSCT recipient or a stem cell or donor lymphocyte infusion donor (not recorded which). It is not recorded whose cells these are; they may come from a transplant donor.

The rearrangement uses TRBV2 and TRBJ1-1; D not certain. Trimming removed 9 bases at V and 1 base at J, with 12 bases between. The CDR3 covers 13 residues. Germline V gene sequence: CDR1 SNHLY, CDR2 FYNNEI. CDR3 nucleotides: TGTGCCAGTACGAAAACAGCGAACACTGAAGCTTTCTTT. Translation: CASTKTANTEAFF.

The chain joins TRBV5-6 to TRBJ2-7; D gene unclear. Per the germline V gene, CDR1 is SGHDT and CDR2 is YYEEEE. The CDR3 contains 11 residues. V lost 4 bases, J lost 1 base, and 3 bases lay in between. CDR3 region: CASSQSYEQYF. DNA of the CDR3: TGTGCCAGCAGCCAATCCTACGAGCAGTACTTC.

This clonotype showed up just once. This CDR3 is CASSSLYAQGDGGEKLFF. The CDR3 DNA reads as TGTGCCAGCAGTTCATTGTACGCACAGGGGGACGGAGGTGAAAAACTGTTTTTT. The V and J genes are TRBV6-2 or TRBV6-3 and TRBJ1-4; 8 bases are shared with TRBD1. The V gene's germline CDR1 is MNHEY and CDR2 SVGEGT. The junction had 17 bases not matched to a gene; V was cut back by 4 bases and J by 7 bases. The CDR3 has 18 amino acids.

This clonotype was observed a single time. V and J are TRBV21-1 and TRBJ2-7; TRBD1, as called in the table, went unchecked against the DNA. TRBV21-1 is flagged as a pseudogene. This CDR3 has 13 amino acids. The CDR3 region is CASTLGVYYEQYF. The CDR3, as DNA: TGTGCCAGCACCTTAGGGGTATACTACGAGCAGTACTTC.

The gene calls are TRBV29-1 and TRBJ2-7, with D hard to call. Germline CDR1 reads SQVTM; CDR2 reads ANQGSEA. The V end was cut by 2 bases, the J end by 9 bases, with 11 bases between. The CDR3 runs to 11 residues. The CDR3 loop reads CSVELLDGQYF. CDR3 nucleotide sequence: TGCAGCGTTGAATTACTGGACGGGCAGTACTTC.

This clonotype came up many times. This rearrangement joins TRBV7-8 to TRBJ1-4; 9 bases line up with TRBD1. CDR1 SGHVS and CDR2 FQNEAQ come from the germline V gene. The CDR3 is 15 residues long. The ends lost 5 bases at V and 5 bases at J; junction bases unmatched: 6. CDR3 amino acids: CASSRGTGMNEKLFF. DNA for the CDR3: TGTGCCAGCAGCCGCGGGACAGGGATGAATGAAAAACTGTTTTTT. The full variable domain, its missing parts supplied by reference TRBV7-8 and TRBJ1-4, is GAGVSQSPRYKVAKRGQDVALRCDPISGHVSLFWYQQALGQGPEFLTYFQNEAQLDKSGLPSDRFFAERPEGSVSTLKIQRTQQEDSAVYLCASSRGTGMNEKLFFGSGTQLSVL.

This clonotype was seen a handful of times. This chain uses TRBV19 with TRBJ1-1; D ambiguous. This CDR3 is 13 amino acids long. Trimming shortened V by 1 base and J by 1 base, and 4 bases separated the two germline ends. The germline V gene encodes CDR1 LNHDA and CDR2 SQIVND (reference sequence). For the CDR3, the DNA is TGTGCCAGTAGTATAGGAGCGAACACTGAAGCTTTCTTT. Translating it yields CASSIGANTEAFF.

This clonotype has a handful of counts. The chain carries TRBV7-3 and TRBJ1-6; D ambiguous. Germline V gene data show CDR1 as SGHTA and CDR2 as FQGTGA. V lost 1 base and J 9 bases, leaving 10 bases between the germline ends. This CDR3 contains 14 residues. CDR3 loop: CASSLRLGSSPLHF. Here the CDR3 DNA reads TGTGCCAGCAGCTTAAGGCTCGGGAGTTCACCCCTCCACTTT.

This clonotype was picked up a small number of times. The chain links TRBV12-3 or TRBV12-4 to TRBJ1-1; D remains unclear. V lost 4 bases, J lost 4 bases, and 7 bases lay in between. This CDR3 comprises 12 residues. CDR3 sequence (DNA): TGTGCCAGCAGTTCGGATCGCACTGAAGCTTTCTTT. Translation: CASSSDRTEAFF.

This clonotype was seen a single time. This chain uses TRBV9 with TRBJ2-1; no clear D. Germline assignment: CDR1 SGDLS and CDR2 YYNGEE. This CDR3 is built from 17 residues. Trimming removed 3 bases at V and 2 bases at J, with 18 bases between. The CDR3, as DNA: TGTGCCAGCAGCGCCGGTAGAGGACGACGGCCCTACAATGAGCAGTTCTTC. It specifies CASSAGRGRRPYNEQFF.

This clonotype was counted only a few times. One junction end does not reproduce the germline sequence, and a read error may be involved. The chain is built from TRBV5-1 and TRBJ2-2; a possible D gene is TRBD1 (6 bases). CDR3 length equals 14 residues. Germline V CDR1 and CDR2: SGHRS, YFSETQ. The CDR3 sequence is CASSLGGNTGELFF. The CDR3 DNA reads TGTGCCAGCAGTTTAGGGGGGAACACCGGGGAGCTGTTTTTT. Variable domain in full (rest from reference TRBV5-1 and TRBJ2-2): KAGVTQTPRYLIKTRGQQVTLSCSPISGHRSVSWYQQTPGQGLQFLFEYFSETQRNKGNFPGRFSGRQFSNSRSEMNVSTLELGDSALYLCASSLGGNTGELFFGEGSRLTVL.

This chain links TRBV5-1 with TRBJ1-3, with D hard to call. V lost 4 bases, J lost 4 bases, and 9 bases lay in between. The CDR3 is made up of 13 amino acids. Germline V gene data show CDR1 as SGHRS and CDR2 as YFSETQ. CDR3 protein: CASSGESGNTIYF. Here the CDR3 DNA reads TGCGCCAGCAGCGGGGAATCCGGAAACACCATATATTTT.

The V and J genes are TRBV12-3 or TRBV12-4 and TRBJ2-5, with 8 positions matching TRBD2. The length of the CDR3 is 16 residues. J was trimmed by 3 bases and V by 5 bases; bases with no gene match: 11. The CDR3 region has the DNA TGTGCCAGCAGTCCCCCGGGCGGGGGGATCAAAGAGACCCAGTACTTC. Translation gives CASSPPGGGIKETQYF.

The chain carries TRBV9 and TRBJ2-2, with 10 bases aligning to TRBD2. The CDR3 extends over 16 amino acids. The germline CDR1 and CDR2 sequences are SGDLS and YYNGEE. V lost 4 bases to trimming and J lost 6 bases; unmatched junction nucleotides: 9. The CDR3 region has the DNA TGTGCCAGCAGCCCCCGGGGTAGCGGGGGGCCCGGGGAGCTGTTTTTT. Its protein is CASSPRGSGGPGELFF.

The V and J genes are TRBV25-1 and TRBJ2-6; 11 nucleotides align to TRBD1. The V gene end was trimmed by 4 bases and the J gene end by 0 bases; junction bases not matched to a gene: 2. This CDR3 spans 17 amino acids. The germline CDR1 and CDR2 sequences are MGHDK and SYGVNS. The CDR3 is CASSVGTGGSGANVLTF. The CDR3 DNA reads TGTGCCAGCAGTGTTGGGACAGGGGGCTCTGGGGCCAACGTCCTGACTTTC.

This chain connects TRBV6-6 to TRBJ1-6; D gene unclear. Germline V CDR1 and CDR2: MNHNY, SVGAGI (reference sequence). V shed 8 bases and J shed 0 bases, with 11 bases lying between them. The CDR3 totals 15 residues. The CDR3 sequence: CASGHDISYNSPLHF. The CDR3 DNA reads as TGTGCCAGCGGCCACGACATCTCCTATAATTCACCCCTCCACTTT.

This clonotype was recorded a few times. J is TRBJ1-3 and V is TRBV12-3 or TRBV12-4; D possibly corresponds to TRBD1 (6 bases). This CDR3 has 16 residues. The V end was cut by 5 bases, the J end by 0 bases, with 14 bases between. CDR3 sequence: CASSPGHILSGNTIYF. CDR3 nucleotide sequence: TGTGCCAGCAGTCCGGGACACATTCTCTCTGGAAACACCATATATTTT.

The chain uses TRBV12-3 or TRBV12-4 and TRBJ1-6; D gene uncertain. CDR3 length: 15 amino acids. V lost 5 bases to trimming and J lost 9 bases, with 17 bases between them. This chain's CDR3 is CASSPLGSGGSPLHF. The CDR3 bases are TGTGCCAGCAGTCCCCTGGGCAGCGGAGGTTCACCCCTCCACTTT.

This clonotype was seen a handful of times. This chain connects TRBV4-2 to TRBJ2-2, with 9 bases identical to TRBD2. The CDR3 loop spans 15 amino acids. J lost 6 bases, V lost 1 base, and 3 bases had no gene match. CDR1 and CDR2 from the germline V gene are LGHNA and YNFKEQ. The CDR3: CASSQGTSESGELFF. CDR3 bases: TGTGCCAGCAGCCAAGGGACTAGCGAGTCCGGGGAGCTGTTTTTT.

The chain couples TRBV28 to TRBJ1-5, with D possibly TRBD1 on 6 matching bases. Germline values: CDR1 MDHEN, CDR2 SYDVKM. The ends were cut back, 3 bases at V and 7 bases at J, with 16 bases in the middle. The CDR3 is 15 amino acids. CDR3 coding DNA: TGTGCCAGCAGTTTGGGGGGGCCTATCATCCAGCCCCAGCATTTT. It codes for CASSLGGPIIQPQHF.

V usage is TRBV18 and J usage is TRBJ1-1; D is undetermined. Germline V lookup: CDR1 KGHSH, CDR2 LQKENI. The V end was cut by 1 base, the J end by 7 bases, with 16 bases between. The CDR3 length is 15 residues. The CDR3 DNA is TGTGCCAGCTCACCACGAATCGACACGAATATTGAAGCTTTCTTT. Protein product: CASSPRIDTNIEAFF.

V usage is TRBV9 and J usage is TRBJ1-1; D remains ambiguous. V lost 0 bases and J 6 bases, leaving 9 bases between the germline ends. The CDR3 length is 13 residues. Germline CDR1 reads SGDLS; CDR2 reads YYNGEE. The DNA of the CDR3 is TGTGCCAGCAGCGTAGCTGAGGGTTCTGAAGCTTTCTTT. It codes for CASSVAEGSEAFF.

V gene TRBV5-5 combines with J gene TRBJ2-5; weak D call: TRBD1 (6 bases). Germline lookup yields CDR1 SGHKS and CDR2 YYEKEE (reference sequence). The CDR3 length is 13 residues. The V end lost 5 bases, the J end lost 2 bases, and 10 bases lay between the germline ends. The CDR3 bases are TGTGCCAGCAGAACGGGACATCAAGAGACCCAGTACTTC. Amino acid sequence: CASRTGHQETQYF.

The chain joins TRBV5-1 to TRBJ2-2; 7 bases fit TRBD1. The trim removed 3 bases at V and 2 bases at J, leaving 7 bases unmatched. The CDR3 covers 16 residues. Germline V lookup: CDR1 SGHRS, CDR2 YFSETQ. CDR3 DNA sequence: TGCGCCAGCAGCTCGATCGGGACAGCTAACACCGGGGAGCTGTTTTTT. It translates to CASSSIGTANTGELFF.

The chain recombines TRBV2 with TRBJ1-2; unclear D gene. The V gene's germline CDR1 is SNHLY and CDR2 FYNNEI. V was cut by 0 bases and J by 3 bases, with 5 bases left in between. This CDR3 region has 13 residues. As DNA, the CDR3 is TGTGCCAGCAGTGAAGCATTAGACTATGGCTACACCTTC. It specifies CASSEALDYGYTF.

This clonotype was found once. The rearrangement uses TRBV5-1 and TRBJ1-1; 10 bases map to TRBD1. This CDR3 has 17 amino acids. V gave up 0 bases and J gave up 3 bases; unmatched junction bases: 8. Per the germline V gene, CDR1 is SGHRS and CDR2 is YFSETQ. CDR3 region: CASSLGPSGQGDTEAFF. The CDR3 region has the DNA TGCGCCAGCAGCTTGGGGCCCAGCGGACAGGGGGACACTGAAGCTTTCTTT.